The rows below give T cell receptor beta chains drawn from one sample of a study of T-cell memory formation after mild COVID-19. One entry per CDR3 protein results from TCRdb running MiXCR on the 5' RACE reads. The repertoire has around 450,000 distinct CDR3 sequences, more than 20% of them found once; the top ten carry 8.8%. Source material: PBMCs or a T cell subset sorted from them (not recorded which). These TCRs come from an adult woman who had mild COVID-19 (a few samples of this study predate the infection). Cell type and time point are not known. Both conserved end residues are part of each CDR3. Each record gives: J gene, V gene, CDR3 protein.

TRBJ2-1,TRBV29-1,CSVGDTGLEQFF
TRBJ2-3,TRBV15,CATSRARTSGTDTQYF
TRBJ2-1,TRBV7-6,CASSLYVGGGLAGGPSNEQFF
TRBJ2-7,TRBV7-6,CASSLAASDEQYF
TRBJ2-3,TRBV20-1,CSAREHLSSGGRTDTQYF
TRBJ1-2,TRBV12-3/TRBV12-4,CASSFAGSSKLGGYTF
TRBJ2-3,TRBV7-9,CASSSMPGLGPDTQYF
TRBJ2-3,TRBV5-1,CASSQDRARDTQYF
TRBJ2-7,TRBV10-3,CAISDGYEQYF
TRBJ1-1,TRBV20-1,CSAPDRAANTEAFF
TRBJ1-2,TRBV3-1,CASSPDSEALLNYGYTF
TRBJ2-1,TRBV20-1,CSARDQASGRVAEQFF
TRBJ2-1,TRBV11-2,CASSLDEAGGGEQFF
TRBJ1-2,TRBV18,CASSPPNIRTGGYTF
TRBJ2-7,TRBV7-9,CASSLEGRAENF
TRBJ2-1,TRBV7-9,CASSLGGAGDGEQFF
TRBJ1-1,TRBV7-9,CASSSRTGANTEAFF
TRBJ1-6,TRBV5-1,CASSSSSLTRAGKAPYNSPLHF
TRBJ2-1,TRBV7-2,CASSRPTGTSGRASSYNEQFF
TRBJ2-7,TRBV23-1,CASRPWSQNYEQYF
TRBJ1-3,TRBV12-3/TRBV12-4,CASSSSSGNTIYF
TRBJ2-1,TRBV20-1,CSATVGPSYNEQFF
TRBJ2-3,TRBV7-2,CASSLAASAEGTDTQYF
TRBJ2-1,TRBV7-9,CASSLGQKQFF
TRBJ2-7,TRBV5-1,CASSLELGEPSEQYF
TRBJ2-7,TRBV29-1,CSVGTPSYEQYF
TRBJ1-1,TRBV20-1,CSASRQTTEAFF
TRBJ1-1,TRBV6-5,CASSYSDRGTEAFF
TRBJ1-1,TRBV11-2,CASSWAGGGEAFF
TRBJ1-4,TRBV4-1,CASSLEPDRGGEKLFF
TRBJ2-1,TRBV24-1,CATSDPSSGGYNEQFF
TRBJ1-1,TRBV5-4,CASSLQGHNTEAFF
TRBJ1-4,TRBV5-1,CASSEGNEKLFF
TRBJ2-1,TRBV6-2/TRBV6-3,CASSDLAGGHNEQFF
TRBJ2-1,TRBV4-3,CASSQDGTVNYNEQFF
TRBJ2-7,TRBV20-1,CSATDRTTYEQYF
TRBJ2-5,TRBV5-1,CASSRTGDEETQYF